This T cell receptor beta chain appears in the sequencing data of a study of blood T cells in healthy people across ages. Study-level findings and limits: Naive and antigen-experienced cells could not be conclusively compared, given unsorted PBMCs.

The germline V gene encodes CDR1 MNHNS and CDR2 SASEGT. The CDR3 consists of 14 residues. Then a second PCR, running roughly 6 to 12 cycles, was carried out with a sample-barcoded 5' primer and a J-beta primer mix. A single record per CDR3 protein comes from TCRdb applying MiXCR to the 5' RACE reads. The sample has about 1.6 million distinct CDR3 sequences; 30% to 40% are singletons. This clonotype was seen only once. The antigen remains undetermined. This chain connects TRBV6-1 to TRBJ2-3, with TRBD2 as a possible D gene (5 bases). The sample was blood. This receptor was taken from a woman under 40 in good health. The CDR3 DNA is TGTACCCTAGAAGAGGGCGTAGTCACAGATACGCAGTATTTT. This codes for CTLEEGVVTDTQYF.